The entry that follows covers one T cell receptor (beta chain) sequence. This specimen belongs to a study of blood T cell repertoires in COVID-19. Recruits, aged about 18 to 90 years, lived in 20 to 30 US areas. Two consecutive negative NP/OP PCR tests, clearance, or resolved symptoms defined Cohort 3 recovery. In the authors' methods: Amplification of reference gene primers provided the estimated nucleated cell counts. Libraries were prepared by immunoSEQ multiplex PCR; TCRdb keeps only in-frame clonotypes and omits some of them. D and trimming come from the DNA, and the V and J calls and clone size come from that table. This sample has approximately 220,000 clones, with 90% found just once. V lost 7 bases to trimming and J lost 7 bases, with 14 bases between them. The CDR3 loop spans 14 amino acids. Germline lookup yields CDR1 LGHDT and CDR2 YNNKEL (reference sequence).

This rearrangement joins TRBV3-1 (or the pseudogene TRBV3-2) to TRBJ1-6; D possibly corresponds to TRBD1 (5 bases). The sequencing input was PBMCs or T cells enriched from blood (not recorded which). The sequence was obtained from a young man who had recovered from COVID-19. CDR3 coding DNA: TGTGCCAGCAACCTCAAGGGGCTCAATTCACCCCTCCACTTT. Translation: CASNLKGLNSPLHF.